This TCR beta chain appears in the sequencing data of a study of blood T cells in healthy people across ages. Trimming left V 6 bases short and J 3 bases short, with 9 bases between. CDR3 length equals 12 residues. CDR1 and CDR2 (germline): MNHEY, SVGEGT. A second PCR of 7 to 11 cycles used a sample-barcoded 5' primer and a J-beta primer mix. TCRdb reprocessed the 5' RACE reads via MiXCR and lists one record per CDR3 protein. The table has 1.5 million to 2 million distinct CDR3 sequences, less than 50% seen once. This clonotype was observed many times. This clonotype was sampled from a woman in her 40s in good health. Input material: blood. V gene TRBV6-2 or TRBV6-3 combines with J gene TRBJ2-7, with D maybe TRBD2 (5 bases). CDR3: CASSEGLYEQYF. CDR3 sequence (DNA): TGTGCCAGCAGCGAAGGACTCTACGAGCAGTACTTC.